These T cell receptor beta chains were read from a single sample in a study of blood T cell repertoires in COVID-19. Generated by immunoSEQ multiplex PCR, the TCRdb table keeps only in-frame clones and is missing some. The sample lists nearly 350,000 clones; more than 70% were seen once. The specimen was peripheral blood. Source of these receptors: a woman aged 70-85 years with COVID-19, enrolled during active disease. CDR3s include the opening cysteine and the closing phenylalanine or tryptophan. The D gene is left open where the match is weak. Some rows have no size entry. The others give once, few or many, or a class for an expanded clone.

v_gene: TRBV5-6
abundance: NA
d_gene: TRBD1
j_gene: TRBJ2-6
CDR3aa: CASSQGQGRSGANVLTF
CDR3nt: TGTGCCAGCAGCCAGGGACAGGGGAGGTCTGGGGCCAACGTCCTGACTTTC

v_gene: TRBV4-3
abundance: NA
d_gene: NA
j_gene: TRBJ1-6
CDR3aa: CASSQDSGDNSPLHF
CDR3nt: TGCGCCAGCAGCCAAGATTCGGGGGATAATTCACCCCTCCACTTT

v_gene: TRBV5-6
abundance: NA
d_gene: NA
j_gene: TRBJ1-1
CDR3aa: CASSLSPGNTEAFF
CDR3nt: TGTGCCAGCAGCTTAAGTCCGGGGAACACTGAAGCTTTCTTT

v_gene: TRBV10-1
abundance: NA
d_gene: TRBD1
j_gene: TRBJ1-5
CDR3aa: CARIQYCRQGKYQPQHF
CDR3nt: TGCGCCAGAATACAGTATTGCCGACAGGGGAAGTATCAGCCCCAGCATTTT

v_gene: TRBV5-1
abundance: once
d_gene: TRBD1
j_gene: TRBJ1-1
CDR3aa: CASSHRYLQGGGTEAFF
CDR3nt: TGCGCCAGCAGCCATCGCTATCTACAGGGGGGAGGGACTGAAGCTTTCTTT

v_gene: TRBV18
abundance: once
d_gene: NA
j_gene: TRBJ2-3
CDR3aa: CASSPPQRVDTQYF
CDR3nt: TGTGCCAGCTCACCACCCCAGCGGGTAGATACGCAGTATTTT

v_gene: TRBV5-1
abundance: NA
d_gene: TRBD1
j_gene: TRBJ1-5
CDR3aa: CASSLGGPDGNQPQHF
CDR3nt: TGCGCCAGCAGCCTAGGGGGCCCGGATGGCAATCAGCCCCAGCATTTT

v_gene: TRBV6-2/TRBV6-3
abundance: NA
d_gene: TRBD1
j_gene: TRBJ1-1
CDR3aa: CASSYPFDRGGTEAFF
CDR3nt: TGTGCCAGCAGTTACCCATTCGACAGGGGTGGAACTGAAGCTTTCTTT

v_gene: TRBV30
abundance: NA
d_gene: TRBD1
j_gene: TRBJ1-2
CDR3aa: CAWSRDRGLGGYTF
CDR3nt: TGTGCCTGGAGTAGGGACAGGGGTCTTGGTGGCTACACCTTC

v_gene: TRBV7-2
abundance: NA
d_gene: TRBD2
j_gene: TRBJ2-1
CDR3aa: CASSFHSGTSLEQFF
CDR3nt: TGTGCCAGCAGCTTTCACTCCGGGACTAGTCTTGAGCAGTTCTTC

v_gene: TRBV28
abundance: NA
d_gene: TRBD2
j_gene: TRBJ2-5
CDR3aa: CASSYPGGGETQYF
CDR3nt: TGTGCCAGCAGTTATCCCGGGGGGGGAGAGACCCAGTACTTC

v_gene: TRBV9
abundance: once
d_gene: TRBD1
j_gene: TRBJ1-2
CDR3aa: CASSVETWTGGGGYTF
CDR3nt: TGTGCCAGCAGCGTAGAAACTTGGACAGGGGGTGGTGGCTACACCTTC

v_gene: TRBV11-2
abundance: few
d_gene: NA
j_gene: TRBJ1-2
CDR3aa: CASSLDPPGTYGYTF
CDR3nt: TGTGCCAGCAGCTTAGACCCCCCAGGCACTTATGGCTACACCTTC

v_gene: TRBV5-1
abundance: once
d_gene: NA
j_gene: TRBJ1-3
CDR3aa: CASSAGRTSGNTIYF
CDR3nt: TGCGCCAGCAGCGCGGGACGGACCTCTGGAAACACCATATATTTT

v_gene: TRBV7-2
abundance: NA
d_gene: TRBD2
j_gene: TRBJ2-1
CDR3aa: CASSPGTGGNEQFF
CDR3nt: TGTGCCAGCAGCCCGGGGACGGGGGGCAATGAGCAGTTCTTC

v_gene: TRBV24-1
abundance: NA
d_gene: NA
j_gene: TRBJ1-2
CDR3aa: CATSEGGGYGYTF
CDR3nt: TGTGCCACCAGTGAAGGCGGGGGCTATGGCTACACCTTC

v_gene: TRBV10-3
abundance: NA
d_gene: NA
j_gene: TRBJ2-5
CDR3aa: CAISEAGKRETQYF
CDR3nt: TGTGCCATCAGTGAGGCAGGGAAAAGGGAGACCCAGTACTTC

v_gene: TRBV12-3/TRBV12-4
abundance: once
d_gene: TRBD1
j_gene: TRBJ1-2
CDR3aa: CASRGQTNYGYTF
CDR3nt: TGTGCCAGCAGGGGACAGACTAACTATGGCTACACCTTC

v_gene: TRBV5-4
abundance: NA
d_gene: NA
j_gene: TRBJ1-1
CDR3aa: CASSLGSTEAFF
CDR3nt: TGTGCCAGCAGCTTGGGGAGCACTGAAGCTTTCTTT

v_gene: TRBV14
abundance: NA
d_gene: TRBD2
j_gene: TRBJ2-2
CDR3aa: CASSPSGGTNTGELFF
CDR3nt: TGTGCCAGCAGTCCTAGCGGGGGGACCAACACCGGGGAGCTGTTTTTT

v_gene: TRBV15
abundance: NA
d_gene: TRBD2
j_gene: TRBJ2-3
CDR3aa: CATSRDSLAGLTDTQYF
CDR3nt: TGTGCCACCAGCAGAGATTCTCTAGCGGGCCTCACAGATACGCAGTATTTT

v_gene: TRBV28
abundance: NA
d_gene: TRBD1
j_gene: TRBJ1-4
CDR3aa: CASTGQGFNEKLFF
CDR3nt: TGTGCCAGCACCGGACAGGGATTTAATGAAAAACTGTTTTTT

v_gene: TRBV12-5
abundance: NA
d_gene: NA
j_gene: TRBJ2-7
CDR3aa: CASGLVDSYEQYF
CDR3nt: TGTGCTAGTGGTTTAGTCGACAGTTACGAGCAGTACTTC

v_gene: TRBV28
abundance: NA
d_gene: NA
j_gene: TRBJ2-7
CDR3aa: CASSFGQGTEQYF
CDR3nt: TGTGCCAGCAGTTTCGGGCAGGGGACAGAGCAGTACTTC

v_gene: TRBV14
abundance: once
d_gene: TRBD1
j_gene: TRBJ1-2
CDR3aa: CASSLGWTGGYGYTF
CDR3nt: TGTGCCAGCAGCCTTGGCTGGACAGGGGGCTATGGCTACACCTTC

v_gene: TRBV29-1
abundance: NA
d_gene: TRBD1
j_gene: TRBJ2-5
CDR3aa: CSGLQGAETQYF
CDR3nt: TGCAGCGGCCTACAGGGGGCAGAGACCCAGTACTTC

v_gene: TRBV2
abundance: NA
d_gene: NA
j_gene: TRBJ1-2
CDR3aa: CASSGGGTGGYTF
CDR3nt: TGTGCCAGCAGTGGTGGGGGTACAGGGGGCTACACCTTC

v_gene: TRBV27
abundance: NA
d_gene: TRBD1
j_gene: TRBJ1-2
CDR3aa: CASSPSGQGARGYTF
CDR3nt: TGTGCCAGCAGTCCCTCGGGACAGGGGGCGAGAGGCTACACCTTC

v_gene: TRBV19
abundance: NA
d_gene: NA
j_gene: TRBJ1-6
CDR3aa: CASSIARTDSPLHF
CDR3nt: TGTGCCAGTAGTATAGCCAGGACAGATTCACCCCTCCACTTT

v_gene: TRBV6-5
abundance: NA
d_gene: NA
j_gene: TRBJ1-2
CDR3aa: CASSYSIQGRYGYTF
CDR3nt: TGTGCCAGCAGTTACTCGATTCAGGGCCGATATGGCTACACCTTC

v_gene: TRBV2
abundance: NA
d_gene: TRBD2
j_gene: TRBJ2-1
CDR3aa: CASSLGLAQYNEQFF
CDR3nt: TGTGCCAGCAGCTTGGGACTAGCGCAATACAATGAGCAGTTCTTC

v_gene: TRBV6-5
abundance: NA
d_gene: NA
j_gene: TRBJ2-5
CDR3aa: CASSPPAGMGTQYF
CDR3nt: TGTGCCAGCAGCCCCCCTGCAGGGATGGGGACCCAGTACTTC

v_gene: TRBV18
abundance: once
d_gene: NA
j_gene: TRBJ2-5
CDR3aa: CASSPGQETQYF
CDR3nt: TGTGCCAGCTCACCAGGGCAGGAGACCCAGTACTTC

v_gene: TRBV10-3
abundance: few
d_gene: NA
j_gene: TRBJ1-3
CDR3aa: CAISGDSGNTIYF
CDR3nt: TGTGCCATCAGCGGGGACTCTGGAAACACCATATATTTT

v_gene: TRBV11-2
abundance: NA
d_gene: NA
j_gene: TRBJ1-4
CDR3aa: CASSLVGSSYEKLFF
CDR3nt: TGTGCCAGCAGCTTGGTCGGGAGCTCGTATGAAAAACTGTTTTTT

v_gene: TRBV9
abundance: NA
d_gene: TRBD2
j_gene: TRBJ2-7
CDR3aa: CASNRGGASSYEQYF
CDR3nt: TGTGCCAGCAACCGCGGGGGGGCTAGCTCCTACGAGCAGTACTTC

v_gene: TRBV9
abundance: NA
d_gene: TRBD2
j_gene: TRBJ2-3
CDR3aa: CASSALAGGSGDTQYF
CDR3nt: TGTGCCAGCAGCGCTTTAGCGGGGGGCTCAGGCGATACGCAGTATTTT

v_gene: TRBV4-2
abundance: few
d_gene: TRBD2
j_gene: TRBJ2-2
CDR3aa: CASSEPGGGGPTGELFF
CDR3nt: TGTGCCAGCAGCGAACCGGGAGGCGGGGGGCCCACCGGGGAGCTGTTTTTT

v_gene: TRBV5-5
abundance: NA
d_gene: TRBD1
j_gene: TRBJ1-1
CDR3aa: CASSLIWTGSNTEAFF
CDR3nt: TGTGCCAGCAGCTTGATCTGGACAGGGTCTAACACTGAAGCTTTCTTT

v_gene: TRBV7-3
abundance: NA
d_gene: NA
j_gene: TRBJ2-2
CDR3aa: CASSFGTPNTGELFF
CDR3nt: TGTGCCAGCAGCTTTGGGACTCCGAACACCGGGGAGCTGTTTTTT

v_gene: TRBV4-2
abundance: NA
d_gene: NA
j_gene: TRBJ2-7
CDR3aa: CASSQWGGSYEQYF
CDR3nt: TGTGCCAGCAGCCAATGGGGCGGCTCCTACGAGCAGTACTTC

v_gene: TRBV19
abundance: few
d_gene: TRBD2
j_gene: TRBJ2-7
CDR3aa: CASSIGTSGFPYEQYF
CDR3nt: TGTGCCAGTAGTATTGGGACTAGCGGGTTCCCCTACGAGCAGTACTTC